This entry is about one T cell receptor (beta chain). This sample is drawn from a study of blood T cell repertoires in COVID-19. Study background: Sites in the United States, Italy and Spain provided acute and convalescent COVID-19 samples. PBMCs, B-cell-depleted T cells, or T cells provided the cDNA or gDNA that made up the material.

Per the original data handling: Counts of nucleated cells, estimated from reference gene primer amplification, were obtained. The protocol was immunoSEQ multiplex PCR, while the TCRdb copy is restricted to in-frame clones and leaves out a portion. V, J and clone size reflect that table, while D and trimming were determined from the DNA. In the table there are 100,000 or so clones, 80% to 90% of which are singletons. The CDR3 is 16 amino acids. The V and J ends lost 6 bases and 6 bases, in that order; junction bases with no gene match: 13. Germline CDR1 and CDR2: SEHNR and FQNEAQ (reference sequence).

The origin of this receptor is a human donor in a cohort sampled during active COVID-19. This rearrangement joins TRBV7-9 to TRBJ2-7; 11 bases match TRBD2. Sequencing input: peripheral blood. CDR3: CASRQTLAGGDVEQYF. CDR3 sequence (DNA): TGTGCCAGCAGACAAACCCTAGCGGGAGGAGACGTCGAGCAGTACTTC. Using reference TRBV7-9 and TRBJ2-7 for the parts outside the CDR3, the full variable domain is DTGVSQNPRHKITKRGQNVTFRCDPISEHNRLYWYRQTLGQGPEFLTYFQNEAQLEKSRLLSDRFSAERPKGSFSTLEIQRTEQGDSAMYLCASRQTLAGGDVEQYFGPGTRLTVT.